These 20 T cell receptor beta chains were all obtained from the same sample, sequenced in a study of CD8+CD57+ T cells in acquired aplastic anemia. Whoever was chosen for sequencing had shown CD8+CD57+ cell expansion by flow cytometry. Genomic DNA templated the TCR beta VDJ and CDR3 profiling. TCRdb analysed the reads with MiXCR anew, one entry per CDR3 protein. The sample has some 200,000 distinct CDR3 sequences, 65% seen once. Sequences were obtained from sorted CD4+, CD8+, or CD8+CD57+ T cells (not recorded which) from PBMCs. Receptor source: a human donor with aplastic anemia.

For this clonotype: A read error is possible here, since a much larger clone lies one base away. V and J are TRBV6-1 and TRBJ2-4; D remains unclear. Germline loops: CDR1 MNHNS, CDR2 SASEGT. The CDR3 spans 12 residues. In DNA, the CDR3 is TGTGCCAGCCGGAAACAGTTAGGCATTCAGCACTTC. It specifies CASRKQLGIQHF.

The V gene is TRBV7-2, the J gene TRBJ2-3; D gene uncertain. The CDR3 spans 15 residues. Trimming cost V 8 bases and J 0 bases, with 15 bases left between them. The germline V gene encodes CDR1 SGHTA and CDR2 FQGNSA. For the CDR3, the DNA is TGTGCCAGCTCCCGAAGGGCGGAAAGCACAGATACGCAGTATTTT. This translates into CASSRRAESTDTQYF.

This chain links TRBV9 with TRBJ1-1; 8 bases are shared with TRBD1. Germline V lookup: CDR1 SGDLS, CDR2 YYNGEE. The CDR3 has 14 residues. V shed 6 bases and J 3 bases; nucleotides not matched to a gene: 7. This CDR3 is CASTPQDRDTEAFF. The CDR3 bases are TGTGCCAGCACCCCACAGGACAGGGACACTGAAGCTTTCTTT.

This clonotype was recorded a few times. The chain couples TRBV7-3 to TRBJ2-7; D is perhaps TRBD1 (6 bases). Germline V CDR1 and CDR2: SGHTA, FQGTGA. CDR3 length equals 12 residues. V was trimmed by 5 bases and J by 5 bases, leaving 10 bases between them. This chain's CDR3 is CASSPYRDEQYF. The CDR3 DNA reads as TGTGCCAGCAGCCCGTACAGGGACGAGCAGTACTTC.

This clonotype was seen at least ten times. The chain uses TRBV6-5 and TRBJ2-1, with 12 bases lining up with TRBD2. Germline values: CDR1 MNHEY, CDR2 SVGAGI. The V segment lost 2 bases and the J segment 8 bases; nucleotides outside the gene matches: 4. The CDR3 runs to 15 residues. The CDR3 here is CASSYLAGGPDEQFF. The CDR3 DNA is TGTGCCAGCAGTTACCTAGCGGGGGGGCCCGATGAGCAGTTCTTC.

V is TRBV20-1 and J is TRBJ2-5; 11 nucleotides agree with TRBD2. After removal of 2 bases from V and 4 bases from J, the junction contained 6 bases not matched to a gene. CDR1 DFQATT and CDR2 SNEGSKA come from the germline V gene (reference sequence). The CDR3 has 15 amino acids. As DNA, the CDR3 is TGCAGTGCTAGACAGGCTAGCGGGGGGCGAGAGACCCAGTACTTC. Its translation is CSARQASGGRETQYF.

The genes are TRBV25-1 and TRBJ2-1; TRBD2 aligns across 8 bases. Trimming cost V 4 bases and J 2 bases; bases outside gene matches: 7. The CDR3 runs 16 residues. The germline gives CDR1 MGHDK, CDR2 SYGVNS. CDR3 nucleotides: TGTGCCAGCAGTGCCGGCGGGGGGAAAACCTACAATGAGCAGTTCTTC. It is translated as CASSAGGGKTYNEQFF.

The chain recombines TRBV25-1 with TRBJ1-1, with 8 bases lining up with TRBD1. The germline gives CDR1 MGHDK, CDR2 SYGVNS. The CDR3 is 15 residues long. With 4 bases clipped from V and 3 bases from J, the junction kept 7 bases outside the gene matches. In nucleotides, the CDR3 is TGTGCCAGCAGTGTACAGGGGGGAGGAGACACTGAAGCTTTCTTT. It yields the protein CASSVQGGGDTEAFF. The whole variable domain, remainder taken from reference TRBV25-1 and TRBJ1-1, is EADIYQTPRYLVIGTGKKITLECSQTMGHDKMYWYQQDPGMELHLIHYSYGVNSTEKGDLSSESTVSRIRTEHFPLTLESARPSHTSQYLCASSVQGGGDTEAFFGQGTRLTVV.

This clonotype was recorded only once. The chain couples TRBV2 to TRBJ2-7, with D hard to call. This CDR3 spans 15 amino acids. V was pared by 10 bases and J by 3 bases, with 22 bases between. Per germline, CDR1 SNHLY and CDR2 FYNNEI. The CDR3 protein is CAIQHLGQAYYEQYF. CDR3 DNA sequence: TGTGCCATACAACACTTAGGGCAGGCCTACTACGAGCAGTACTTC.

Concerning this clonotype itself: Just one base apart from a much larger clone, this may be a read error. The rearrangement joins TRBV19 to TRBJ2-1; 9 bases fit TRBD1. Germline V gives CDR1 LNHDA, CDR2 SQIVND (reference sequence). Germline trimming cut 2 bases from V and 11 bases from J; bases unmatched to any gene: 7. CDR3 length equals 14 residues. DNA for the CDR3: TGTGCCAGTAGTATATGGACAGGGGTGAATAAGCAGTTCTTC. This sequence encodes CASSIWTGVNKQFF.

The V and J genes are TRBV7-3 and TRBJ1-5; no clear D. The CDR3 runs 14 residues. V shed 0 bases and J shed 1 base, with 4 bases lying between them. Germline V gene lookup returns CDR1 SGHTA and CDR2 FQGTGA. CDR3 sequence: CASSLTRSNQPQHF. The CDR3 bases are TGTGCCAGCAGCTTAACTCGGAGCAATCAGCCCCAGCATTTT.

This rearrangement joins TRBV29-1 to TRBJ2-3; D ambiguous. Trimming cost V 0 bases and J 0 bases, with 7 bases left between them. The CDR3 spans 14 residues. The germline V gene encodes CDR1 SQVTM and CDR2 ANQGSEA. CDR3 region: CSVEDGKSTDTQYF. CDR3 in DNA: TGCAGCGTTGAAGACGGCAAAAGCACAGATACGCAGTATTTT.

V is TRBV30 and J is TRBJ1-1, with 7 bases aligning to TRBD1. V lost 7 bases to trimming and J lost 4 bases; unmatched junction nucleotides: 6. CDR3 size: 12 residues. CDR1 and CDR2 (germline): GTSNPN, SVGIG (reference sequence). The DNA of the CDR3 is TGTGCCTTTAAATCAGGGGGCACTGAAGCTTTCTTT. Amino acids: CAFKSGGTEAFF.

This chain connects TRBV2 to TRBJ2-7, with a tentative D call TRBD2 (6 bases). The CDR3 totals 14 residues. Trimming left V 6 bases short and J 0 bases short, with 12 bases between. CDR1 is SNHLY, CDR2 FYNNEI, per germline. The CDR3 sequence is CASSPGLVSYEQYF. For the CDR3, the DNA is TGTGCCAGCAGCCCGGGACTGGTCTCCTACGAGCAGTACTTC.

The chain combines TRBV9 with TRBJ1-4, with 11 bases fitting TRBD1. The CDR3 has 19 amino acids. Germline values: CDR1 SGDLS, CDR2 YYNGEE. V lost 0 bases, J lost 3 bases, and 10 bases stayed unmatched. The chain's CDR3 is CASSVAGGQGAQPNEKLFF. CDR3 nucleotide sequence: TGTGCCAGCAGCGTAGCTGGTGGACAGGGGGCGCAACCTAATGAAAAACTGTTTTTT.

A remark on this clonotype: Likely a read error: the CDR3 ends without its conserved phenylalanine or tryptophan. The V and J genes are TRBV29-1 and TRBJ2-7; the match to TRBD2 covers 8 bases. The length of the CDR3 is 15 residues. Looked up from germline, CDR1 is SQVTM and CDR2 is ANQGSEA. V was clipped by 1 base and J by 1 base; unmatched bases: 6. Here the CDR3 reads CSVEGLAGPSYEQYL. For the CDR3, the DNA is TGCAGCGTTGAAGGGTTAGCGGGACCATCCTACGAGCAGTACCTC.

The chain uses TRBV25-1 and TRBJ1-6; tentatively, D is TRBD1 (5 bases). The CDR3 consists of 13 residues. CDR1 MGHDK and CDR2 SYGVNS come from the germline V gene. V lost 4 bases to trimming and J lost 8 bases, with 9 bases between them. CDR3 in amino acids: CASSAGLHSPLHF. CDR3 in DNA: TGTGCCAGCAGTGCAGGGCTCCATTCACCCCTCCACTTT. Variable domain in full (rest from reference TRBV25-1 and TRBJ1-6): EADIYQTPRYLVIGTGKKITLECSQTMGHDKMYWYQQDPGMELHLIHYSYGVNSTEKGDLSSESTVSRIRTEHFPLTLESARPSHTSQYLCASSAGLHSPLHFGNGTRLTVT.

This clonotype was detected many times. The rearrangement uses TRBV20-1 and TRBJ1-4; D may be TRBD1 (5 bases). Looked up from germline, CDR1 is DFQATT and CDR2 is SNEGSKA (reference sequence). The CDR3 is 16 residues long. Deletions cut 0 bases from V and 4 bases from J, with 15 bases between. For the CDR3, the DNA is TGCAGTGCTAGAGAGTTTCACGGGACGGATAATGAAAAACTGTTTTTT. This translates into CSAREFHGTDNEKLFF.

The V gene is TRBV2, the J gene TRBJ1-5; D might be TRBD1 (5 bases). V lost 7 bases and J 3 bases, leaving 10 bases between the germline ends. The CDR3 runs 13 residues. Germline V gene data show CDR1 as SNHLY and CDR2 as FYNNEI. In DNA, the CDR3 is TGTGCCAGCAAATGGACAAACAATCAGCCCCAGCATTTT. This sequence encodes CASKWTNNQPQHF.

V usage is TRBV6-2 or TRBV6-3 and J usage is TRBJ2-5, with a tentative D call TRBD1 (6 bases). The V end lost 2 bases, the J end lost 2 bases, and 12 bases lay between the germline ends. Germline-derived CDR1 and CDR2 are MNHEY and SVGEGT. The CDR3 is 15 residues long. The CDR3 DNA is TGTGCCAGCAGTTACAACAGGGTCCGGCAAGAGACCCAGTACTTC. Translation gives CASSYNRVRQETQYF.